Reported below is one TCR beta chain. Trimming removed 1 base from V and 7 bases from J; junction bases left unmatched: 9. The germline V gene encodes CDR1 MNHEY and CDR2 SVGEGT. The CDR3 totals 16 residues. This sample was taken from a study of T cells after yellow fever vaccination. TCRdb used MiXCR to reprocess the 5' RACE reads, holding one entry per CDR3 protein. The sample shows 100,000 to 150,000 distinct CDR3 sequences, approximately 14% of them seen only once. The material sequenced was CD8+ T cells sorted from PBMCs, taken 5 days after the yellow fever booster vaccination. V and J are TRBV6-2 or TRBV6-3 and TRBJ2-1; 8 bases agree with TRBD1. This sequence originates from a man between 18 and 29 years old who received the YFV17D yellow fever vaccine. The CDR3 region has the DNA TGTGCCAGCAGTTACTTACAGGACAGGGAAGGTAATGAGCAGTTCTTC. Protein product: CASSYLQDREGNEQFF.